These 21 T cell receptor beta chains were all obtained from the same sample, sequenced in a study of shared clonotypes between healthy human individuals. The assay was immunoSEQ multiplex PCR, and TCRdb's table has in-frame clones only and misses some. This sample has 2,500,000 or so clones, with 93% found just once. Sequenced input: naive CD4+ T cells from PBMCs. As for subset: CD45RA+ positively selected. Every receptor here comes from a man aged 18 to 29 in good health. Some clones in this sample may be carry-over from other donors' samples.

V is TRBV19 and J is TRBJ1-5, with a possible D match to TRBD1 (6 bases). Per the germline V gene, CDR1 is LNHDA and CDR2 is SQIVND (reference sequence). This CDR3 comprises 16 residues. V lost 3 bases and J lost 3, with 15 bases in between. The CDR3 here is CASSITGGFLNQPQHF. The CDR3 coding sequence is TGTGCCAGTAGTATTACGGGGGGCTTTCTCAATCAGCCCCAGCATTTT.

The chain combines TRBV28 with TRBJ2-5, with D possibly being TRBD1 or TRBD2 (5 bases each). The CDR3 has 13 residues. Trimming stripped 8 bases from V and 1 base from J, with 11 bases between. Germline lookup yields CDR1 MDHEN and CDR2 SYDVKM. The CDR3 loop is CASGTRPQETQYF. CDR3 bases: TGTGCCAGCGGGACCCGACCCCAAGAGACCCAGTACTTC.

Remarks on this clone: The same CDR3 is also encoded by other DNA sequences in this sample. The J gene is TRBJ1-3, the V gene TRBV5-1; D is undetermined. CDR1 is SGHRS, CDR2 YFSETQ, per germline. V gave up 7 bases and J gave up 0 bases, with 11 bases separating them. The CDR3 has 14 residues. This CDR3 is CASSEGASGNTIYF. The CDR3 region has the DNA TGCGCCAGCTCGGAAGGTGCCTCTGGAAACACCATATATTTT.

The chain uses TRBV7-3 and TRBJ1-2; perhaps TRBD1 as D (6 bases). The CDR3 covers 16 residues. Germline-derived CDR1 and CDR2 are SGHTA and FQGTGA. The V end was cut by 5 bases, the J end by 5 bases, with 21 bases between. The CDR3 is CASSRVLQGPFYGYTF. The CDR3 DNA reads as TGTGCCAGCAGCCGTGTGTTACAGGGACCCTTTTATGGCTACACCTTC. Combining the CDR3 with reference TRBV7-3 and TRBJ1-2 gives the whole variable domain GAGVSQTPSNKVTEKGKYVELRCDPISGHTALYWYRQSLGQGPEFLIYFQGTGAADDSGLPNDRFFAVRPEGSVSTLKIQRTERGDSAVYLCASSRVLQGPFYGYTFGSGTRLTVV.

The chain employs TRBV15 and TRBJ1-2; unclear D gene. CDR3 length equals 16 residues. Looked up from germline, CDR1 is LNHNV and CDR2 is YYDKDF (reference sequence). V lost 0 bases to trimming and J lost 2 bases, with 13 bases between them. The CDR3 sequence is CATSRDWSLNNYGYTF. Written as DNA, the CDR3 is TGTGCCACCAGCAGAGATTGGTCCCTAAACAACTATGGCTACACCTTC.

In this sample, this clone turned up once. As DNA, the CDR3 is TGTGCCAGCAGCTCAGACAGGGGGCTAGGATATAGCAATCAGCCCCAGCATTTT. Its translation: CASSSDRGLGYSNQPQHF. The rearrangement joins TRBV7-9 to TRBJ1-5; 10 nucleotides line up with TRBD1. V shed 4 bases and J 0 bases; nucleotides not matched to a gene: 9. Germline V gives CDR1 SEHNR, CDR2 FQNEAQ (reference sequence). The CDR3 has 18 residues.

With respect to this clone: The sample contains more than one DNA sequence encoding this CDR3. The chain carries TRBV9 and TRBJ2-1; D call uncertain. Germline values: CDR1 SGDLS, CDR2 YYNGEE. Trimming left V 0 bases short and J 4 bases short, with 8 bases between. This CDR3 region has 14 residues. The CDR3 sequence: CASSVGPGYNEQFF. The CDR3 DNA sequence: TGTGCCAGCAGCGTAGGGCCCGGGTACAATGAGCAGTTCTTC.

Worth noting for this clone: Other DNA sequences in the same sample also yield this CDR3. For the CDR3, the DNA is TGTGCCAGCAGCGTCGGGACTAGCGGAGATACGCAGTATTTT. It specifies CASSVGTSGDTQYF. This chain connects TRBV7-2 to TRBJ2-3; 11 bases match TRBD2. V lost 5 bases and J lost 5; bases outside the gene matches: 3. The CDR3 sequence is 14 residues long. CDR1 SGHTA and CDR2 FQGNSA come from the germline V gene.

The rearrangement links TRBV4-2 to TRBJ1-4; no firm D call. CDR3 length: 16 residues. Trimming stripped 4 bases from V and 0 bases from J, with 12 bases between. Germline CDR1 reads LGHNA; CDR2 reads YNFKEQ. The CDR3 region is CASSRMVASTNEKLFF. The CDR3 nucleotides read TGTGCCAGCAGCCGAATGGTTGCCTCAACTAATGAAAAACTGTTTTTT.

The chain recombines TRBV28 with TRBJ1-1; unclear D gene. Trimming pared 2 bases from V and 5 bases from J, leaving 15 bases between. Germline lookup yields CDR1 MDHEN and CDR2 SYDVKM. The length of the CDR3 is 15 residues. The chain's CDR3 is CASSLKWGGVTEAFF. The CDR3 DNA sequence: TGTGCCAGCAGTTTAAAATGGGGTGGGGTGACTGAAGCTTTCTTT.

The CDR3 protein is CATSTSDSGGFLGYTF. The CDR3 DNA reads TGTGCCACCAGCACCTCTGACTCCGGGGGTTTCTTGGGCTACACCTTC. The V gene is TRBV15, the J gene TRBJ1-2, with a weak D call TRBD1 (5 bases). Looked up from germline, CDR1 is LNHNV and CDR2 is YYDKDF (reference sequence). Trimming left V 4 bases short and J 8 bases short, with 23 bases between. The CDR3 runs to 16 residues. Combining the CDR3 with reference TRBV15 and TRBJ1-2 gives the whole variable domain DAMVIQNPRYQVTQFGKPVTLSCSQTLNHNVMYWYQQKSSQAPKLLFHYYDKDFNNEADTPDNFQSRRPNTSFCFLDIRSPGLGDTAMYLCATSTSDSGGFLGYTFGSGTRLTVV.

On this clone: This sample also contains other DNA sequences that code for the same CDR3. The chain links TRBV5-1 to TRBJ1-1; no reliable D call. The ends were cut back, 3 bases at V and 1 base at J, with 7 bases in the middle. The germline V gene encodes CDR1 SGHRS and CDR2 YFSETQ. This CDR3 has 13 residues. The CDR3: CASSSMGNTEAFF. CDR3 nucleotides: TGCGCCAGCAGCTCGATGGGGAACACTGAAGCTTTCTTT.

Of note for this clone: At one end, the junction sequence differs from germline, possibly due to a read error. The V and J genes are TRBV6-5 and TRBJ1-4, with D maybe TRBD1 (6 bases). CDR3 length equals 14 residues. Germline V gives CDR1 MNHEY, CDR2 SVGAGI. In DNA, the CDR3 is TGTGCCAACAGTGCCAGGGGCCTGAATGAAAAACTGTTTTTT. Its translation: CANSARGLNEKLFF.

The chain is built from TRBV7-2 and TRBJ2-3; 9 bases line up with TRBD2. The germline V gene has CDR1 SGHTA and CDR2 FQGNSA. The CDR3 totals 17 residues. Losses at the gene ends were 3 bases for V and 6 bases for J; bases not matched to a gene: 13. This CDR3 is CASSFRGSGRWGDTQYF. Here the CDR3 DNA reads TGTGCCAGCAGCTTCCGGGGCAGCGGGAGGTGGGGGGATACGCAGTATTTT.

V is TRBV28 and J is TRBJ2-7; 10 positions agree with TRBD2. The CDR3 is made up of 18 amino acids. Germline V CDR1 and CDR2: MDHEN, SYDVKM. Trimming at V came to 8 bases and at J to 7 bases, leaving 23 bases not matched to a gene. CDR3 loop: CASPPVRGLAEKNGEQYF. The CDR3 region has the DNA TGTGCCAGCCCCCCTGTACGAGGACTAGCGGAAAAGAACGGAGAGCAGTACTTC.

The chain's CDR3 is CATSRDSGNTIYF. The CDR3, as DNA: TGTGCCACCAGCAGAGATTCGGGAAACACCATATATTTT. The genes are TRBV15 and TRBJ1-3; D not certain. The length of the CDR3 is 13 residues. Trimming shortened V by 0 bases and J by 4 bases, and 4 bases separated the two germline ends. The germline V gene encodes CDR1 LNHNV and CDR2 YYDKDF (reference sequence).

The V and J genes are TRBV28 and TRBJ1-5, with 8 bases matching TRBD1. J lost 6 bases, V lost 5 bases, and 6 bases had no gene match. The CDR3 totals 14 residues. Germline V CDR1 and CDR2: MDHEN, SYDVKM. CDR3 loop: CASSEDRDGQPQHF. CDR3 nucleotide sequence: TGTGCCAGCAGTGAGGACAGGGACGGTCAGCCCCAGCATTTT.

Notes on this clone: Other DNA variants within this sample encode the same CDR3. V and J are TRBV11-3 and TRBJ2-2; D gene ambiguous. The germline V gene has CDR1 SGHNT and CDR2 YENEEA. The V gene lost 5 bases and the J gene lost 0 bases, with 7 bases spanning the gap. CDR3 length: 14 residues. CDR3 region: CASSPRSNTGELFF. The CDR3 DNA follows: TGTGCCAGCAGCCCCCGATCGAACACCGGGGAGCTGTTTTTT.

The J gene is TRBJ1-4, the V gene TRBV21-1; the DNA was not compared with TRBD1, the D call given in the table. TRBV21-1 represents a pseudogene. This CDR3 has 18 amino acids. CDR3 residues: CASSKVHRVKPTNEKLFF. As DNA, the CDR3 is TGTGCCAGCAGCAAAGTACACAGGGTCAAACCAACTAATGAAAAACTGTTTTTT.

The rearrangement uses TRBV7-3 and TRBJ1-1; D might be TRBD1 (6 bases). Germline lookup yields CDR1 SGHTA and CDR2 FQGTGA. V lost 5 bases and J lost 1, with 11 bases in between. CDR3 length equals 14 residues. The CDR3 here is CASSTGSPNTEAFF. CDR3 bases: TGTGCCAGCAGCACAGGGTCTCCGAACACTGAAGCTTTCTTT.

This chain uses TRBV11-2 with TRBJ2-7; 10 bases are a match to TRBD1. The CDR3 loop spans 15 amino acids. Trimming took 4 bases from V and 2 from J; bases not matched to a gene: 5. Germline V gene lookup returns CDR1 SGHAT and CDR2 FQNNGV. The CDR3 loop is CASSSPGTGAYEQYF. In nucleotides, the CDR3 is TGTGCCAGCAGCTCCCCCGGGACAGGGGCCTACGAGCAGTACTTC.